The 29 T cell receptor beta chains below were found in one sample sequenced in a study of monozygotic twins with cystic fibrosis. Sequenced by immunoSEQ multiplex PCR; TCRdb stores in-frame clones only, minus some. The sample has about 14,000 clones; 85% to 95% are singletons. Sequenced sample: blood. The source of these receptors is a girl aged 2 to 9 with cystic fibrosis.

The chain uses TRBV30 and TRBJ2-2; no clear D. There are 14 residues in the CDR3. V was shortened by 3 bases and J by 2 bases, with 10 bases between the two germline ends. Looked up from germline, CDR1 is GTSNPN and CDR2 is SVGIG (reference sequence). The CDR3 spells CAWRTSLNTGELFF. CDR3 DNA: TGTGCCTGGAGGACCAGCCTAAACACCGGGGAGCTGTTTTTT. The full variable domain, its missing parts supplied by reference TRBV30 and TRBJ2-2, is SQTIHQWPATLVQPVGSPLSLECTVEGTSNPNLYWYRQAAGRGLQLLFYSVGIGQISSEVPQNLSASRPQDRQFILSSKKLLLSDSGFYLCAWRTSLNTGELFFGEGSRLTVL.

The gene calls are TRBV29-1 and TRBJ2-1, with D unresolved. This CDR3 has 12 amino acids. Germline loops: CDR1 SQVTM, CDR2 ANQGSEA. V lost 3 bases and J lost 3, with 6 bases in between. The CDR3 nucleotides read TGCAGCGTTGATAAGGACTACAATGAGCAGTTCTTC. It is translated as CSVDKDYNEQFF.

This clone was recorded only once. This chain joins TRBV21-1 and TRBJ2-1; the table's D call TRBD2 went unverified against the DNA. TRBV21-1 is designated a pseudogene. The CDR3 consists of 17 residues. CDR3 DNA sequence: TGTGCCAGCAGCAAATTTCCGCCGGGAGGCACGTGGAATGAGCAGTTCTTC. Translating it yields CASSKFPPGGTWNEQFF.

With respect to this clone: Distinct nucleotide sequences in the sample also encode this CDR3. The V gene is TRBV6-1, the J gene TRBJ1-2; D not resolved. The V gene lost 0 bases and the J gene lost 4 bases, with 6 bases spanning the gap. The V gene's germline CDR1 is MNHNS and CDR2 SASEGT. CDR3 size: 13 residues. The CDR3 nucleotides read TGTGCCAGCAGTGAAGCGGGCGGCTATGGCTACACCTTC. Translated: CASSEAGGYGYTF.

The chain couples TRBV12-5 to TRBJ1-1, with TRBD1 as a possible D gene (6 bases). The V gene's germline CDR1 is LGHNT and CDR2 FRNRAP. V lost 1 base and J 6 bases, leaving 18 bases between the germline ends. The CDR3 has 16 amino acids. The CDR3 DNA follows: TGTGCTAGTGGTTTGGGGCCCAACCAGGGGTTGGCTGAAGCTTTCTTT. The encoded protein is CASGLGPNQGLAEAFF.

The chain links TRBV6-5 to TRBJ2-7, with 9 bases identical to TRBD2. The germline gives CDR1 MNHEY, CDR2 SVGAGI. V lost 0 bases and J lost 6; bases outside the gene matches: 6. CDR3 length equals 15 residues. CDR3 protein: CASSYSIAGVREQYF. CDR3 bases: TGTGCCAGCAGTTACTCTATAGCGGGAGTGCGCGAGCAGTACTTC.

CDR3 DNA: TGTGCCAGCAGCTTAGGGGGATCTCGGGCCCACGAGCAGTACTTC. Its translation: CASSLGGSRAHEQYF. This chain links TRBV9 with TRBJ2-7, with D perhaps matching TRBD1 (6 bases). This CDR3 has 15 amino acids. The ends were cut back, 4 bases at V and 5 bases at J, with 19 bases in the middle. CDR1 SGDLS and CDR2 YYNGEE come from the germline V gene. The whole variable domain, filled in from reference TRBV9 and TRBJ2-7, reads DSGVTQTPKHLITATGQRVTLRCSPRSGDLSVYWYQQSLDQGLQFLIQYYNGEERAKGNILERFSAQQFPDLHSELNLSSLELGDSALYFCASSLGGSRAHEQYFGPGTRLTVT.

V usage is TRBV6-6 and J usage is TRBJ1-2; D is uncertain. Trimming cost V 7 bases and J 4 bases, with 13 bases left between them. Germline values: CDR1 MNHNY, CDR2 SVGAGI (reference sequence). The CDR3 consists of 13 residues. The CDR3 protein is CASTATPLYGYTF. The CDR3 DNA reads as TGTGCCAGCACCGCGACCCCTCTCTATGGCTACACCTTC.

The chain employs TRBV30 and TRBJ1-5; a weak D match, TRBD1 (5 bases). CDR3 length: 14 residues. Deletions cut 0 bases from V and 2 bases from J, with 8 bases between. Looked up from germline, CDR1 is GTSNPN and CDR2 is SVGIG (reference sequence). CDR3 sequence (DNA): TGTGCCTGGAGTGTGCAGGGAGGCAATCAGCCCCAGCATTTT. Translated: CAWSVQGGNQPQHF.

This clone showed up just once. CDR3 nucleotides: TGTGCCAGCAGCTCAAAAGGGGACCGCACAGATACGCAGTATTTT. Protein sequence: CASSSKGDRTDTQYF. This sequence joins TRBV7-3 and TRBJ2-3; D may correspond to TRBD1 or TRBD2 (5 bases each). CDR1 is SGHTA, CDR2 FQGTGA, per germline. V was clipped by 4 bases and J by 1 base, with 12 bases between them. The CDR3 covers 15 residues.

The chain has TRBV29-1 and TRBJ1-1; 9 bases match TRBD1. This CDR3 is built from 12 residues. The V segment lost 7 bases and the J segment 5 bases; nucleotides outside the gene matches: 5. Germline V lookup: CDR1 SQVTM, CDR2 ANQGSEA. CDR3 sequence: CSGNRGQTEAFF. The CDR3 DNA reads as TGCAGCGGGAACAGGGGGCAGACTGAAGCTTTCTTT.

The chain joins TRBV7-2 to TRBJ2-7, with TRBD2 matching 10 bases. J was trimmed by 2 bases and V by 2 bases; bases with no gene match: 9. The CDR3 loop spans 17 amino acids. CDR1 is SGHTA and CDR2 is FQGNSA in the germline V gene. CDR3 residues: CASSLISAGTSAYEQYF. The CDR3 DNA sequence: TGTGCCAGCAGCTTAATTTCAGCCGGGACTAGCGCCTACGAGCAGTACTTC. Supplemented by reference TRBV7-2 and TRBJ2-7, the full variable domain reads GAGVSQSPSNKVTEKGKDVELRCDPISGHTALYWYRQSLGQGLEFLIYFQGNSAPDKSGLPSDRFSAERTGGSVSTLTIQRTQQEDSAVYLCASSLISAGTSAYEQYFGPGTRLTVT.

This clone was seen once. CDR3 in amino acids: CASSLVNTQYF. CDR3 DNA sequence: TGCGCCAGCAGCTTGGTAAATACGCAGTATTTT. This rearrangement joins TRBV5-1 to TRBJ2-3, with unresolved D. The germline V gene has CDR1 SGHRS and CDR2 YFSETQ. This CDR3 has 11 amino acids. Trimming pared 0 bases from V and 7 bases from J, leaving 3 bases between.

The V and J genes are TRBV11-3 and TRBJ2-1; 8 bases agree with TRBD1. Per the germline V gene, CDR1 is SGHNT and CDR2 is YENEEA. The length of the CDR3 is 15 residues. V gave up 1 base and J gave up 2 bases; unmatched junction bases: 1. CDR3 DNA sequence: TGTGCCAGCAGCTTAGCGGGACAGGCCTACAATGAGCAGTTCTTC. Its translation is CASSLAGQAYNEQFF.

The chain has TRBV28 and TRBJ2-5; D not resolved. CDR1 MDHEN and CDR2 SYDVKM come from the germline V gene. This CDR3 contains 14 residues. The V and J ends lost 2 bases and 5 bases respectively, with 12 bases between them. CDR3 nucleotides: TGTGCCAGCAGTTTAACAAGGCTAGGCGAGACCCAGTACTTC. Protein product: CASSLTRLGETQYF.

The CDR3 DNA is TGTGCCAGCAGCCCCCGCGGGCGGGACCTTAATGAAAAACTGTTTTTT. Protein product: CASSPRGRDLNEKLFF. The chain employs TRBV7-8 and TRBJ1-4; TRBD1 might be the D (5 bases). Germline lookup yields CDR1 SGHVS and CDR2 FQNEAQ. The V end was cut by 5 bases, the J end by 4 bases, with 17 bases between. The CDR3 totals 16 residues.

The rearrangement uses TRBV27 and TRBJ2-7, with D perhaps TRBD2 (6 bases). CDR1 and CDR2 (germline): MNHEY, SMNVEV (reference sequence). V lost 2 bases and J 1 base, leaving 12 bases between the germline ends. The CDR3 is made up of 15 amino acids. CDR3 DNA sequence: TGTGCCAGCAGTTTAAGGGCGGGGAAGTCCTACGAGCAGTACTTC. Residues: CASSLRAGKSYEQYF.

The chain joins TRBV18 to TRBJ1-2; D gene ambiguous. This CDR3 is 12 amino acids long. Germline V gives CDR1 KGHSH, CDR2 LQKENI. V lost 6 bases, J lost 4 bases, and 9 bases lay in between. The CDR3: CASSSPRYGYTF. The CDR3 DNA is TGTGCCAGCTCCTCCCCTCGCTATGGCTACACCTTC.

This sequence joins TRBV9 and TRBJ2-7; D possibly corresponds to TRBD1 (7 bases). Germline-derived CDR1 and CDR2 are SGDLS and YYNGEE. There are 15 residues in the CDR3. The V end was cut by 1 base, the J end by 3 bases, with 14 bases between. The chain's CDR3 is CASSVSGQGGYEQYF. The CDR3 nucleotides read TGTGCCAGCAGCGTAAGCGGGCAGGGGGGCTACGAGCAGTACTTC.

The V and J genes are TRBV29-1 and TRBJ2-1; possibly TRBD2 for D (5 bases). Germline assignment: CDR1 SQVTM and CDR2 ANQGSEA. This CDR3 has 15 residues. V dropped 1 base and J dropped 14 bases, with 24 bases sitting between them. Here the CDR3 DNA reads TGCAGCGTTGAAGGCCTCATCCTAGCCCAACACGGAGAGTTCTTC. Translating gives CSVEGLILAQHGEFF.

The CDR3 sequence is CASSQDRAAGEQFF. CDR3 nucleotide sequence: TGCGCCAGCAGCCAAGATCGCGCGGCGGGGGAGCAGTTCTTC. This chain joins TRBV4-3 and TRBJ2-1; a weak D match, TRBD2 (6 bases). CDR1 is LGHNA and CDR2 is YSLEER in the germline V gene. This CDR3 region has 14 residues. V was pared by 0 bases and J by 10 bases, with 13 bases between.

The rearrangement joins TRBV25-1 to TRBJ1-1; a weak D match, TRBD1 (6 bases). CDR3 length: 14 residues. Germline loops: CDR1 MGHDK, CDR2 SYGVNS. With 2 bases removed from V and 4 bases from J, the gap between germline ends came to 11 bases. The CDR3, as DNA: TGTGCCAGCAGTGAAGGGGGGCATGGCACTGAAGCTTTCTTT. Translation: CASSEGGHGTEAFF.

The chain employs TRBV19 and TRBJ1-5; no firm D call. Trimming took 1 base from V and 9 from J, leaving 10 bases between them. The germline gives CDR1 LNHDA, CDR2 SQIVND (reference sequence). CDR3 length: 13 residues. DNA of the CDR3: TGTGCCAGTAGTATAGCGCCGCAGGCGCCCCAGCATTTT. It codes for CASSIAPQAPQHF.

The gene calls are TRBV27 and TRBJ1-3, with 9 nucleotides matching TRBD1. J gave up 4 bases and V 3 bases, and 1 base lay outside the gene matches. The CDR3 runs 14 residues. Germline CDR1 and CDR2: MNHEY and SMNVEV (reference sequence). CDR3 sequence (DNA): TGTGCCAGCAGTTTGGACAGGGGAGGAAACACCATATATTTT. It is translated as CASSLDRGGNTIYF.

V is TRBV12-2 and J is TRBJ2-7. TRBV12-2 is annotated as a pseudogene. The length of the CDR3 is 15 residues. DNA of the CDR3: TGTGCAAGTCGCCACGGCGTGGCGCCCTCCTACGAGCAGTACTTC. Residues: CASRHGVAPSYEQYF.

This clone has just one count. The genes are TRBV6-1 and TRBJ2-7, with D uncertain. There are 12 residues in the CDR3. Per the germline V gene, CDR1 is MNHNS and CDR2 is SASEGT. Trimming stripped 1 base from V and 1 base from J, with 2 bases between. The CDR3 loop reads CASSEGSYEQYF. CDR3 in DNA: TGTGCCAGCAGTGAAGGATCCTACGAGCAGTACTTC.

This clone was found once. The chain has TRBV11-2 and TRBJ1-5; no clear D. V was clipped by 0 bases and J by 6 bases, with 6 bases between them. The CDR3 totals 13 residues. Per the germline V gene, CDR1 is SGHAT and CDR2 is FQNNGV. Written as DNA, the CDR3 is TGTGCCAGCAGCTTAGATCGACTTCAGCCCCAGCATTTT. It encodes CASSLDRLQPQHF. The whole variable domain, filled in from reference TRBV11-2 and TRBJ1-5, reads EAGVAQSPRYKIIEKRQSVAFWCNPISGHATLYWYQQILGQGPKLLIQFQNNGVVDDSQLPKDRFSAERLKGVDSTLKIQPAKLEDSAVYLCASSLDRLQPQHFGDGTRLSIL.

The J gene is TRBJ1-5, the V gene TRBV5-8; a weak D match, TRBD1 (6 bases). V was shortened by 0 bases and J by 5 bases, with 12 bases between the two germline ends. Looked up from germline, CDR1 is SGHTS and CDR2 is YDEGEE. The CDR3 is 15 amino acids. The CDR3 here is CASSLEGGRYQPQHF. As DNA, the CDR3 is TGTGCCAGCAGCTTGGAGGGGGGGAGATATCAGCCCCAGCATTTT.

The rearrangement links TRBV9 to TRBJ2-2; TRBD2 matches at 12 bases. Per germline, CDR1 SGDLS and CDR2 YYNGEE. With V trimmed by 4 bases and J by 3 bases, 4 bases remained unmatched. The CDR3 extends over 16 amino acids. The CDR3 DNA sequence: TGTGCCAGCAGCCCTCTAGCGGGAGGGTACACCGGGGAGCTGTTTTTT. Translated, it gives CASSPLAGGYTGELFF.